The sequence of this T cell receptor (beta chain) was determined in a study of T-cell memory formation after mild COVID-19 (dated by TCRdb to the early 2020s). In the study overall: Most TCR sequence clusters were specific to one of the two donors. Two young, previously healthy adult volunteers, one female and one male, were included in the cohort. In a couple of donors, T-cell clones that expanded and contracted after mild COVID-19 were tracked by sequencing TCRalpha and TCRbeta repertoires over time.

Sequencing was performed on an Illumina NovaSeq 6000. cDNA libraries for TCRalpha and TCRbeta were prepared by 5'RACE using constant-segment primers, with sample barcodes and unique molecular identifiers added. Trizol reagent was used to extract RNA from every sample. Amplification of the libraries took two PCR steps, and the second step added a second sample barcode plus Illumina TruSeq adapters. The libraries were sequenced on an Illumina NovaSeq using 2 x 150 bp paired-end reads. The study's own analysis went as follows. Reads were demultiplexed and collapsed into UMI-guided consensus sequences with migec v1.2.7. Using mixcr v2.1.11, the UMI consensuses were aligned to TRA and TRB V and J templates and assembled into clonotypes. A clonotype was counted as expanded or contracted only when both edgeR and NoisET called the clonotype significant, with the noise models trained on biological replicates. For edgeR calls, the cutoffs were a false discovery rate-adjusted p below 0.01 and a log2 fold-change threshold of 1. As an exploratory analysis of dynamics, PCA with hierarchical clustering was applied to max-normalized trajectories of the 1000 most abundant clonotypes. The CD4 or CD8 phenotype of responding clones was assigned using the separately sequenced CD4+ and CD8+ repertoires. TCRdb handled the public reads itself, with Q25 trimming in fastp and clone calling in MiXCR, and kept productive beta chains. Every distinct CDR3 protein forms one entry, paired with its most common genes and DNA. For this entry, the V and J calls and clone size follow TCRdb and not the study's own pipeline. The sample table shows almost 550,000 distinct CDR3 sequences, and around 21% are seen once. In total, the top ten clones hold around 12% of the sample.

The germline V gene supplies CDR1 LGHNA and CDR2 YNFKEQ. Spanning cysteine to phenylalanine, the CDR3 consists of 16 amino acids. Solely the CDR3 DNA is kept, with 48 bases framed from the first base. Trimming at the junction amounts to 4 bases on V and 1 base on J, and the germline ends lie 15 bases apart. On the study overall, not on this receptor specifically: Contracting CD4+ clones were located mainly in the CM and EM memory subsets, whereas CD8+ clones were found to be enriched in EMRA. The study covered only two mild cases, and larger cohorts including severe cases with pre-infection samples were considered necessary. Balanced CD4/CD8 phenotypes were observed for clones contracting from day 15 to 85, whereas a bias towards CD4+ was observed for a second wave of clones expanding from day 15 to 37. The detection of some responding clones in pre-infection memory suggests that pre-existing cross-reactive memory T cells joined the SARS-CoV-2 response. SARS-CoV-2 specificity of the second-wave clones peaking on day 37 was not confirmed.

This clonotype has a handful of counts. Its target antigen remains unknown. Base qualities were left out, and no much larger clone turns up one base away. PBMCs were isolated by Ficoll-Paque density gradient centrifugation. The receptor chain draws on TRBV4-2 and TRBJ2-3; TRBD2 is perhaps the D gene, given 5 matching bases. The receptor comes from an adult woman who had mild COVID-19 (a few samples of this study predate the infection). The sample titles of this study are shuffled in the database, so cell type and time point are left out; the donor was told from shared clones. The source material was PBMCs or a T cell subset sorted from them (not recorded which). The sequence in DNA is TGTGCCAGCAGCCCCTCCTTGCGGGCAGGCACAGATACGCAGTATTTT. Its amino acids are CASSPSLRAGTDTQYF.